This T cell receptor (beta chain) was documented in a study of blood T cells in healthy people across ages. Broader study findings: Diversity of TCR beta correlated strongly with naive T cell percentage. The donors' CMV status was not determined, possibly confounding changes in expanded clonotypes. Per million T cells, TCR beta diversity dropped about linearly as age rose.

The V gene lost 3 bases and the J gene lost 2 bases, with 11 bases spanning the gap. This CDR3 spans 14 amino acids. Per germline, CDR1 DFQATT and CDR2 SNEGSKA (reference sequence). This clonotype was observed a few times. Its antigen is undetermined. Together with a sample-barcoded 5' primer, a J-beta primer mix was included in a second PCR lasting about 7 to 11 cycles. In TCRdb, the 5' RACE reads were re-called with MiXCR into one record per CDR3 protein. The top ten clones hold 15% to 20% of a sample with over 600,000 distinct CDR3 sequences, around half of them seen once. The total RNA that was extracted per sample amounted to at least 5 micrograms.

The receptor was isolated from a man older than 75 in good health. The chain employs TRBV20-1 and TRBJ2-1; either TRBD1 or TRBD2 may fit D (5 bases each). The sample comprised blood. The CDR3: CSASAGTPYNEQFF. CDR3 DNA: TGCAGTGCTAGTGCCGGGACCCCCTACAATGAGCAGTTCTTC.